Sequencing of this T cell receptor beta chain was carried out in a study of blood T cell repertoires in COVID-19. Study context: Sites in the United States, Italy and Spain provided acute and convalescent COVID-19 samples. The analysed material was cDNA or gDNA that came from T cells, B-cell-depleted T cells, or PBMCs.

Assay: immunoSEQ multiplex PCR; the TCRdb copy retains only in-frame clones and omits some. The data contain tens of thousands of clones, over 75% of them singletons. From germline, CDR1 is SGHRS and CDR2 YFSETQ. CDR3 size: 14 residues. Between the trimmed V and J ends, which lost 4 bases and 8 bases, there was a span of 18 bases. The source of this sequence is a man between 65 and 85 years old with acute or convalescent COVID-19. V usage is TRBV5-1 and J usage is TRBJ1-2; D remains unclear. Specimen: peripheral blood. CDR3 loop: CASSDLGGRSGYTF. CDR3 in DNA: TGCGCCAGCAGCGATTTGGGCGGGAGGAGCGGCTACACCTTC.